This T cell receptor (beta chain) was identified during a study of beta chain features in type 1 diabetes. One heparinised draw, averaging about 110 mL, was taken per donor. Sorting of CD4+ naive, central memory, regulatory and stem cell-like memory cells was performed via CD45RO/CCR7/CD25/CD127/CD95/CD27. The entirety of the isolated RNA underwent reverse transcription, so expressed TCRB transcripts were sequenced. Assay used: immunoSEQ multiplex PCR; TCRdb lists only in-frame clones, some missing. The table shows 350,000 to 400,000 clones, with around 12% occurring only once. Findings and limits, study-wide: For Type 1 diabetes patients, all four CD4+ subsets carried TCRB CDR3s that were moderately but significantly shorter. Patients' naive, central memory and regulatory TCRB repertoires appeared more alike than those of healthy donors. Reduced insertions and increased deletions marked VDJ junctions in type 1 diabetes patients.

A remark on this clone: What it recognizes is unknown.

This CDR3 is built from 15 residues. V lost 4 bases, J lost 6 bases, and 11 bases stayed unmatched. Germline CDR1 reads LNHDA; CDR2 reads SQIVND (reference sequence). The clonotype was recovered from a woman between 18 and 29 years old with type 1 diabetes. The chain joins TRBV19 to TRBJ1-1; 7 bases agree with TRBD1. Sequenced sample: naive CD4+ T cells from blood. CDR3 sequence reads: CASSRVDRDISEAFF. The DNA of the CDR3 is TGTGCCAGTAGTAGGGTCGACAGGGATATCTCTGAAGCTTTCTTT.